This TCR beta chain was sequenced for a study of cytomegalovirus exposure and HLA in healthy donors. Study results and limitations: The study designated about 160 TCR beta chains cytomegalovirus-associated.

Sequencing was performed with immunoSEQ multiplex PCR; in TCRdb, only in-frame clones are kept and a portion is missing. In the table there are under 150,000 clones, around nine tenths of which are singletons. This CDR3 has 14 amino acids. Germline V gene lookup returns CDR1 SGDLS and CDR2 YYNGEE. After removal of 4 bases from V and 3 bases from J, the junction contained 2 bases not matched to a gene. For this clone: Its cognate antigen is unknown.

The chain is built from TRBV9 and TRBJ2-5, with 11 bases fitting TRBD2. The sequence came from a man aged 18 to 29 in good health and CMV-seropositive. The specimen was PBMCs. CDR3 DNA: TGTGCCAGCAGCCAGACTAGCGGGGAAGAGACCCAGTACTTC. It is translated as CASSQTSGEETQYF.